These 32 T cell receptor beta chains came from one sample sequenced in a study of preoperative IRX-2 immunotherapy in early breast cancer. Documented treatment: preoperative locoregional IRX-2 cytokine immunotherapy. The repertoire was sequenced with immunoSEQ multiplex PCR; TCRdb's copy has only in-frame clones and lacks some. The profile shows some 99,000 clones, roughly 90% of them singletons. Specimen: tumor tissue, collected after IRX-2 immunotherapy. Every receptor here comes from a human donor with breast cancer.

The chain employs TRBV6-4 and TRBJ2-2; 11 nucleotides match TRBD2. The germline V gene encodes CDR1 MRHNA and CDR2 SNTAGT. The junction had 5 bases not matched to a gene; V was cut back by 5 bases and J by 3 bases. The CDR3 contains 16 residues. The CDR3 protein is CASSPLAGGYTGELFF. CDR3 sequence (DNA): TGTGCCAGCAGTCCTCTAGCGGGAGGCTACACCGGGGAGCTGTTTTTT.

This clone was detected once. The rearrangement joins TRBV30 to TRBJ2-4; 9 bases line up with TRBD1. The CDR3 totals 11 residues. Per the germline V gene, CDR1 is GTSNPN and CDR2 is SVGIG (reference sequence). V lost 7 bases, J lost 6 bases, and 1 base stayed unmatched. The CDR3 sequence: CALGQGNIQYF. CDR3 nucleotide sequence: TGTGCCTTGGGACAGGGAAACATTCAGTACTTC.

The chain carries TRBV5-1 and TRBJ2-6; 7 bases fit TRBD2. The germline V gene encodes CDR1 SGHRS and CDR2 YFSETQ. The CDR3 sequence is 17 residues long. V gave up 3 bases and J gave up 2 bases; unmatched junction bases: 8. The CDR3 loop is CASSSTPGGTGANVLTF. CDR3 nucleotides: TGCGCCAGCAGCTCCACACCGGGGGGAACTGGGGCCAACGTCCTGACTTTC. The full variable domain, its missing parts supplied by reference TRBV5-1 and TRBJ2-6, is KAGVTQTPRYLIKTRGQQVTLSCSPISGHRSVSWYQQTPGQGLQFLFEYFSETQRNKGNFPGRFSGRQFSNSRSEMNVSTLELGDSALYLCASSSTPGGTGANVLTFGAGSRLTVL.

This clone was counted a few times. V and J are TRBV11-3 and TRBJ2-3; 7 bases are a match to TRBD2. Germline lookup yields CDR1 SGHNT and CDR2 YENEEA. The CDR3 loop spans 14 amino acids. V lost 3 bases and J lost 4; bases outside the gene matches: 4. CDR3 amino acids: CASSLTGGSDTQYF. The CDR3 coding sequence is TGTGCCAGCAGCTTGACGGGGGGATCAGATACGCAGTATTTT.

The chain carries TRBV28 and TRBJ1-2; D is perhaps TRBD1 (6 bases). The CDR3 extends over 15 amino acids. Germline V gene lookup returns CDR1 MDHEN and CDR2 SYDVKM. V was clipped by 7 bases and J by 1 base, with 16 bases between them. This CDR3 reads CASMGGDLSNYGYTF. CDR3 nucleotide sequence: TGTGCCAGCATGGGGGGCGATCTTAGTAACTATGGCTACACCTTC.

This chain links TRBV23-1 with TRBJ1-1; D is undetermined. TRBV23-1 is annotated as an ORF whose role is uncertain. Between the trimmed V and J ends, which lost 6 bases and 1 base, there was a span of 9 bases. The CDR3 has 13 amino acids. The CDR3 here is CASSLYSNTEAFF. In DNA, the CDR3 is TGCGCCAGCAGCTTGTACTCGAACACTGAAGCTTTCTTT.

This sequence joins TRBV6-8 and TRBJ1-5; no clear D. The CDR3 consists of 15 residues. Germline loops: CDR1 MNHGY, CDR2 SAAAGT. Trimming removed 2 bases at V and 1 base at J, with 9 bases between. The CDR3 sequence: CASSYGRASNQPQHF. CDR3 coding DNA: TGTGCCAGCAGTTACGGGAGGGCAAGCAATCAGCCCCAGCATTTT.

V usage is TRBV18 and J usage is TRBJ1-5, with D unresolved. Trimming removed 4 bases at V and 0 bases at J, with 7 bases between. CDR3 length: 14 amino acids. Germline CDR1 is KGHSH and CDR2 is LQKENI. The chain's CDR3 is CASSQGYSNQPQHF. Here the CDR3 DNA reads TGTGCCAGCTCACAAGGATATAGCAATCAGCCCCAGCATTTT.

In nucleotides, the CDR3 is TGTGCCAGTAGCCACCCAGGGGGGTTGAAGAGCTCTGAAGCTTTCTTT. Its translation is CASSHPGGLKSSEAFF. The J gene is TRBJ1-1, the V gene TRBV19; 7 positions match TRBD1. The CDR3 extends over 16 amino acids. Germline loops: CDR1 LNHDA, CDR2 SQIVND (reference sequence). Trimming took 6 bases from V and 6 from J; bases not matched to a gene: 16.

This clone appeared once. CDR3 bases: TGTGCCAGCAGCAATCTAGGTATCGGCGGAAGCACAGATACGCAGTATTTT. Residues: CASSNLGIGGSTDTQYF. The rearrangement joins TRBV11-3 to TRBJ2-3; D uncertain. Germline CDR1 reads SGHNT; CDR2 reads YENEEA. CDR3 size: 17 residues. The germline V and J ends were trimmed by 5 bases and 0 bases, with 18 bases remaining between them. Complete variable domain (other parts from reference TRBV11-3 and TRBJ2-3): EAGVVQSPRYKIIEKKQPVAFWCNPISGHNTLYWYLQNLGQGPELLIRYENEEAVDDSQLPKDRFSAERLKGVDSTLKIQPAELGDSAVYLCASSNLGIGGSTDTQYFGPGTRLTVL.

In its sample, this clone was seen a few times. The CDR3 nucleotides read TGTGCCAGCAGCTTGACTTTAGCGGGAGGGAGCTCCTACGAGCAGTACTTC. This sequence encodes CASSLTLAGGSSYEQYF. The chain recombines TRBV7-6 with TRBJ2-7, with 11 bases matching TRBD2. The germline V gene encodes CDR1 SGHVS and CDR2 FNYEAQ. V gave up 3 bases and J gave up 0 bases; unmatched junction bases: 7. The CDR3 sequence is 17 residues long.

The chain employs TRBV10-1 and TRBJ2-3; D is ambiguous. Germline CDR1 is WNHNN and CDR2 is SYGVQD (reference sequence). The CDR3 is 13 amino acids. The V gene lost 6 bases and the J gene lost 0 bases, with 7 bases spanning the gap. CDR3 bases: TGCGCCAGCAGACAGTCTAGCACAGATACGCAGTATTTT. This gives the protein CASRQSSTDTQYF.

This clone was recorded once. The rearrangement links TRBV18 to TRBJ2-3; TRBD2 matches 8 bases. Unmatched junction bases numbered 5, after V lost 3 bases and J lost 0 bases. The CDR3 is 16 amino acids. The V gene's germline CDR1 is KGHSH and CDR2 LQKENI. CDR3 DNA sequence: TGTGCCAGCTCACCCGGATTAGCGGGAAGCACAGATACGCAGTATTTT. It codes for CASSPGLAGSTDTQYF.

The rearrangement links TRBV29-1 to TRBJ1-1; D may be TRBD1 (5 bases). Per the germline V gene, CDR1 is SQVTM and CDR2 is ANQGSEA. Trimming removed 6 bases from V and 1 base from J, with 9 bases in between. This CDR3 region has 12 residues. CDR3 in amino acids: CSVPGRNTEAFF. The CDR3 DNA reads TGCAGCGTCCCGGGACGGAACACTGAAGCTTTCTTT.

The table lists this clone with a count of one. The J gene is TRBJ2-7, the V gene TRBV28, with D tentatively TRBD1 or TRBD2 (5 bases each). In germline, CDR1 is MDHEN, CDR2 SYDVKM. The CDR3 has 12 residues. V lost 8 bases and J lost 4, with 12 bases in between. The CDR3 DNA follows: TGTGCCAGCGGTATCTGGGGGTACGAGCAGTACTTC. Amino acids: CASGIWGYEQYF.

The count of this clone is one. This chain uses TRBV7-1 with TRBJ2-7, with 11 bases that match TRBD2. TRBV7-1 is recorded as an ORF, its role being uncertain. With V trimmed by 2 bases and J by 3 bases, 9 bases remained unmatched. This CDR3 has 17 residues. CDR3 nucleotides: TGTGCCAGCAGCTCACAAGTAGGGACTAGCGGTTTCTACGAGCAGTACTTC. As protein: CASSSQVGTSGFYEQYF.

The chain recombines TRBV19 with TRBJ1-3, with D hard to call. CDR3 length: 14 residues. V lost 8 bases, J lost 2 bases, and 13 bases lay in between. CDR1 LNHDA and CDR2 SQIVND come from the germline V gene (reference sequence). As DNA, the CDR3 is TGTGCCAGTCTTCGGGTTCCACCTGGAAACACCATATATTTT. It yields the protein CASLRVPPGNTIYF.

The chain recombines TRBV7-1 with TRBJ2-5, with 9 bases lining up with TRBD2. TRBV7-1 is an ORF, with its function uncertain. V lost 4 bases, J lost 3 bases, and 3 bases stayed unmatched. The CDR3 is made up of 14 amino acids. The CDR3 bases are TGTGCCAGCAGCTTGACTAGCGGAAAAGAGACCCAGTACTTC. It is translated as CASSLTSGKETQYF.

The chain recombines TRBV18 with TRBJ1-3, with TRBD1 matching over 8 bases. After removal of 2 bases from V and 4 bases from J, the junction contained 4 bases not matched to a gene. Germline V lookup: CDR1 KGHSH, CDR2 LQKENI. This CDR3 comprises 15 residues. The DNA for the CDR3 is TGTGCCAGCTCACCATTACAGGGGGACGGAAACACCATATATTTT. Its protein product is CASSPLQGDGNTIYF.

The rearrangement joins TRBV30 to TRBJ2-7; TRBD1 aligns across 10 bases. V was pared by 3 bases and J by 3 bases, with 8 bases of the junction left unmatched. The CDR3 has 15 amino acids. Germline V gene sequence: CDR1 GTSNPN, CDR2 SVGIG (reference sequence). The CDR3 here is CAWRVPGQGIYEQYF. CDR3 coding DNA: TGTGCCTGGAGGGTTCCGGGACAGGGGATCTACGAGCAGTACTTC. The full variable domain, completed using reference TRBV30 and TRBJ2-7, is SQTIHQWPATLVQPVGSPLSLECTVEGTSNPNLYWYRQAAGRGLQLLFYSVGIGQISSEVPQNLSASRPQDRQFILSSKKLLLSDSGFYLCAWRVPGQGIYEQYFGPGTRLTVT.

This clone is a singleton in its sample. The chain links TRBV10-2 to TRBJ2-5; TRBD2 matches 7 bases. The germline gives CDR1 WSHSY, CDR2 SAAADI. The CDR3 consists of 15 residues. V shed 0 bases, J shed 4 bases, and the junction held 5 bases outside the gene matches. The CDR3 DNA is TGCGCCAGCAGTGAGTCGGCGGGAGTAGGAGAGACCCAGTACTTC. Translated, it gives CASSESAGVGETQYF.

The J gene is TRBJ2-2, the V gene TRBV5-1; the D gene is possibly TRBD2 (6 bases). This CDR3 comprises 15 residues. The V and J ends lost 5 bases and 4 bases respectively, with 15 bases between them. Germline lookup yields CDR1 SGHRS and CDR2 YFSETQ. The CDR3 sequence: CASRYLMGGTGELFF. In nucleotides, the CDR3 is TGCGCCAGCAGATACCTTATGGGGGGCACCGGGGAGCTGTTTTTT.

This clone was observed a single time. The rearrangement joins TRBV28 to TRBJ2-7; perhaps TRBD1 as D (6 bases). Germline V lookup: CDR1 MDHEN, CDR2 SYDVKM. Trimming stripped 4 bases from V and 5 bases from J, with 15 bases between. CDR3 length: 14 residues. The CDR3 coding sequence is TGTGCCAGCAGTTCCCTCGGACAGCTCAACGAGCAGTACTTC. Translation: CASSSLGQLNEQYF.

The rearrangement links TRBV6-8 to TRBJ1-6; no firm D call. This CDR3 is built from 14 residues. V was pared by 6 bases and J by 10 bases, with 16 bases between. Germline V lookup: CDR1 MNHGY, CDR2 SAAAGT. The chain's CDR3 is CASSNWASGSPLHF. The CDR3 nucleotides read TGTGCCAGCAGCAACTGGGCCTCTGGGTCACCCCTCCACTTT.

The chain joins TRBV7-1 to TRBJ2-5, with a possible D match to TRBD2 (5 bases). TRBV7-1 belongs to the ORF category, with a function that is uncertain. Between the trimmed V and J ends, which lost 8 bases and 0 bases, there was a span of 10 bases. The CDR3 covers 13 residues. The CDR3 loop is CASGRGDQETQYF. The CDR3 bases are TGTGCCAGCGGGAGAGGCGACCAAGAGACCCAGTACTTC.

The chain is built from TRBV28 and TRBJ1-1; D perhaps matches TRBD1 (6 bases). V lost 6 bases and J lost 10, with 18 bases in between. Germline V gives CDR1 MDHEN, CDR2 SYDVKM. The CDR3 extends over 13 amino acids. The CDR3 is CASSSSGAQGAFF. The CDR3 DNA is TGTGCCAGCAGCTCTTCGGGGGCGCAGGGAGCTTTCTTT.

Only one count was recorded for this clone. This chain connects TRBV30 to TRBJ1-5, with D possibly TRBD1 on 6 matching bases. V was shortened by 0 bases and J by 2 bases, with 11 bases between the two germline ends. Germline lookup yields CDR1 GTSNPN and CDR2 SVGIG (reference sequence). The CDR3 consists of 15 residues. CDR3 nucleotides: TGTGCCTGGAGTGTGGGGGGCACGGGCAATCAGCCCCAGCATTTT. This sequence encodes CAWSVGGTGNQPQHF.

The rearrangement joins TRBV5-1 to TRBJ2-1, with D uncertain. CDR1 SGHRS and CDR2 YFSETQ come from the germline V gene. Trimming stripped 4 bases from V and 9 bases from J, with 26 bases between. This CDR3 comprises 17 residues. CDR3 residues: CASSPVPLTNPSSEQFF. CDR3 nucleotides: TGCGCCAGCAGCCCCGTTCCCCTAACTAACCCTTCCAGTGAGCAGTTCTTC. The full variable domain, with the rest looked up from reference TRBV5-1 and TRBJ2-1, is KAGVTQTPRYLIKTRGQQVTLSCSPISGHRSVSWYQQTPGQGLQFLFEYFSETQRNKGNFPGRFSGRQFSNSRSEMNVSTLELGDSALYLCASSPVPLTNPSSEQFFGPGTRLTVL.

This clone was detected only a few times. The chain joins TRBV12-5 to TRBJ1-1; 7 nucleotides align to TRBD1. Trimming removed 5 bases from V and 2 bases from J; junction bases left unmatched: 8. Germline assignment: CDR1 LGHNT and CDR2 FRNRAP. This CDR3 spans 15 amino acids. The CDR3 DNA reads as TGTGCTAGTGGTCCCCTGGGACAGAGTAACACTGAAGCTTTCTTT. As protein: CASGPLGQSNTEAFF.

This clone was picked up one time. This chain links TRBV6-8 with TRBJ1-5, with D possibly matching TRBD1 (5 bases). Germline V gene lookup returns CDR1 MNHGY and CDR2 SAAAGT. The ends were cut back, 4 bases at V and 0 bases at J, with 10 bases in the middle. The CDR3 has 15 amino acids. CDR3 nucleotide sequence: TGTGCCAGCAGTTTACAGGTCAATAGCAATCAGCCCCAGCATTTT. This gives the protein CASSLQVNSNQPQHF.

CDR3 sequence: CASRSGVFGEQYF. The DNA for the CDR3 is TGCGCCAGCAGATCAGGGGTCTTCGGCGAGCAGTACTTC. The rearrangement joins TRBV10-2 to TRBJ2-7, with D possibly being TRBD1 (6 bases). V was cut by 6 bases and J by 6 bases, with 15 bases left in between. CDR1 and CDR2 (germline): WSHSY, SAAADI. CDR3 length equals 13 residues.

This rearrangement joins TRBV6-8 to TRBJ2-2; tentatively, D is TRBD1 (6 bases). Germline values: CDR1 MNHGY, CDR2 SAAAGT. Trimming took off 5 bases at V and 4 bases at J, with 14 bases between the two ends. The CDR3 consists of 15 residues. CDR3 sequence (DNA): TGTGCCAGCAGTCGGAGTGGGACATTCACCGGGGAGCTGTTTTTT. Translated: CASSRSGTFTGELFF.